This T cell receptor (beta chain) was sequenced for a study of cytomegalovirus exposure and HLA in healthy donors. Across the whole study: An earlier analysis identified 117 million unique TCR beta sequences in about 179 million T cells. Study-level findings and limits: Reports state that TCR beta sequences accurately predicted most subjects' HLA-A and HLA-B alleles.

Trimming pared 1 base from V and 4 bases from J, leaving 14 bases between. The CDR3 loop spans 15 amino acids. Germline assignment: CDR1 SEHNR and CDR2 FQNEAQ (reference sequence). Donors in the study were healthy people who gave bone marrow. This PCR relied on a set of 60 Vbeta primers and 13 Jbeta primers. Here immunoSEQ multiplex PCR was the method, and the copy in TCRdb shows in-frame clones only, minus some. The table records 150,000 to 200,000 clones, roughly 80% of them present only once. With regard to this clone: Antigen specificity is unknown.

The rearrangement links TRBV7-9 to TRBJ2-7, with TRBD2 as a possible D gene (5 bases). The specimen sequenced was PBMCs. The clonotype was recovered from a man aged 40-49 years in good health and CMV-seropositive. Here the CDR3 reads CASSLGAGLEYEQYF. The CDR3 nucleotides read TGTGCCAGCAGCTTAGGAGCAGGACTCGAATACGAGCAGTACTTC.